This T cell receptor beta chain was obtained from a study of control samples from healthy donors and cancer patients. V dropped 5 bases and J dropped 5; count of bases not matched to a gene: 8. The V gene's germline CDR1 is GTSNPN and CDR2 SVGIG (reference sequence). There are 14 residues in the CDR3. Data came from immunoSEQ multiplex PCR; TCRdb stores just in-frame clones and leaves some out. Of under 110,000 clones listed, around 89% are singletons. The V and J genes are TRBV30 and TRBJ2-1; 8 bases are a match to TRBD1. The sample taken for sequencing was blood. The sequence was obtained from a man in his thirties or forties in good health. CDR3 nucleotides: TGTGCCTGGCTCTCGGACAGGGACCACAATGAGCAGTTCTTC. This translates into CAWLSDRDHNEQFF. The whole variable domain, filled in from reference TRBV30 and TRBJ2-1, reads SQTIHQWPATLVQPVGSPLSLECTVEGTSNPNLYWYRQAAGRGLQLLFYSVGIGQISSEVPQNLSASRPQDRQFILSSKKLLLSDSGFYLCAWLSDRDHNEQFFGPGTRLTVL.